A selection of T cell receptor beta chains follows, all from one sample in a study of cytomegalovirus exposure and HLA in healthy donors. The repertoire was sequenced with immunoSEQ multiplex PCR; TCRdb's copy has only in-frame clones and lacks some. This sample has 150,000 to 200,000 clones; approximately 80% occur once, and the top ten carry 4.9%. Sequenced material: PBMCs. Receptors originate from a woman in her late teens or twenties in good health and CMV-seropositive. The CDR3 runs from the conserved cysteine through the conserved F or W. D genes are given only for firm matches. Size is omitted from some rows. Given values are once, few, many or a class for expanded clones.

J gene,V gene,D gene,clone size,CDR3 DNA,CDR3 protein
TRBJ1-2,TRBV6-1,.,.,TGTGCCAGCATTTCACAGGTCCGAGGCTACACCTTC,CASISQVRGYTF
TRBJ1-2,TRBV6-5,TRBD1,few,TGTGCCAGCAGTCCCACAGGGGCCTTGAGGGGCTACACCTTC,CASSPTGALRGYTF
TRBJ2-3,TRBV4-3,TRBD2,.,TGCGCCAGCAGCCAAGATGGCGGGGGGGGAGGAGATACGCAGTATTTT,CASSQDGGGGGDTQYF
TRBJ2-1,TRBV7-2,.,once,TGTGCCAGCAGCTTAGTTTCGCCGAGGGTGGCGGGGGAGCAGTTCTTC,CASSLVSPRVAGEQFF
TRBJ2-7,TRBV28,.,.,TGTGCCAGCAGTTTGTCGGCCGCAGGGCTGGAGGGCCTTTACGAGCAGTACTTC,CASSLSAAGLEGLYEQYF
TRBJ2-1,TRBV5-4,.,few,TGTGCCAGCAGCTCACAGGGCAACCACAATGAGCAGTTCTTC,CASSSQGNHNEQFF
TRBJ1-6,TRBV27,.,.,TGTGCCAGCAGTAAGGGGGTCCATAATTCACCCCTCCACTTT,CASSKGVHNSPLHF
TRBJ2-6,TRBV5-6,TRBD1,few,TGTGCCAGCAGGCACGCCGGGACAGCCATTTCTGGGGCCAACGTCCTGACTTTC,CASRHAGTAISGANVLTF
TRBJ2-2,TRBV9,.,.,TGTGCCAGCAGCGTAGTTGATAGGGGAGGGGAGCTGTTTTTT,CASSVVDRGGELFF
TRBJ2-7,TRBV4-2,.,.,TGTGCCAGCAGCCAGGACCCAGGGGTTTACGAGCAGTACTTC,CASSQDPGVYEQYF
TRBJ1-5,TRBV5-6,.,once,TGTGCCAGCAGCTTACGAGACAATCAGCCCCAGCATTTT,CASSLRDNQPQHF
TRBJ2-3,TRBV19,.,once,TGTGCCAGTAGTATCCGACAGAGCACAGATACGCAGTATTTT,CASSIRQSTDTQYF
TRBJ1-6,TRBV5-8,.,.,TGTGCCAGCAGCCCTACCGGGACAAGCTATAATTCACCCCTCCACTTT,CASSPTGTSYNSPLHF
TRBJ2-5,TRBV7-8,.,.,TGTGCCAGCATAGGGGTAGGAGAGACCCAGTACTTC,CASIGVGETQYF
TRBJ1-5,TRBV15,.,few,TGTGCCACCAGCAGCAGACGGGGGGGCAATCAGCCCCAGCATTTT,CATSSRRGGNQPQHF
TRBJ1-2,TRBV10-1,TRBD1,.,TGCGCCATACCGGACAGGGGCTTCATTGGCTACACCTTC,CAIPDRGFIGYTF
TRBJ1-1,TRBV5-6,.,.,TGTGCCAGCAGCATCGACATCCGCGCGGGGGCGGGGAACACTGAAGCTTTCTTT,CASSIDIRAGAGNTEAFF
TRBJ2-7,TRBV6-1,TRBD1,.,TGTGCCAGCAGAGTCCGGGACAGGGTGGGTGACGAGCAGTACTTC,CASRVRDRVGDEQYF
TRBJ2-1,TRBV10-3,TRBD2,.,TGTGCCATCAACCCCGGGACTAGCGGGGGGGACAATGAGCAGTTCTTC,CAINPGTSGGDNEQFF
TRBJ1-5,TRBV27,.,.,TGTGCCAGCAGTTCCGGGGATGGCAATCAGCCCCAGCATTTT,CASSSGDGNQPQHF
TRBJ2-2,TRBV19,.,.,TGTGCCAGTAGCCTATACCCGGGACTGTCGACCGGGGAGCTGTTTTTT,CASSLYPGLSTGELFF
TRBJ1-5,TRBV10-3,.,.,TGTGCCATCAGTGAAACAGCGGGTAGCAATCAGCCCCAGCATTTT,CAISETAGSNQPQHF
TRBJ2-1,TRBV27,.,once,TGTGCCAGCAGTTCCACAGGAGAAGACAACAATGAGCAGTTCTTC,CASSSTGEDNNEQFF
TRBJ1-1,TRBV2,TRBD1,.,TGTGCCAGCAGTGAAAATGGATTGGACAGGGACACTGAAGCTTTCTTT,CASSENGLDRDTEAFF
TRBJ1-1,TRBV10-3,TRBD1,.,TGTGCCATCAGGGAGGGGGCGCATACTGAAGCTTTCTTT,CAIREGAHTEAFF
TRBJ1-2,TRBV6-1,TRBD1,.,TGTGCCAGCAGTGAATCATGGGGGGGGACAGGGCATGGCTACACCTTC,CASSESWGGTGHGYTF
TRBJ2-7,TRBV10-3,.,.,TGTGCCATCAGTGAGTCGACAGGCTACGAGCAGTACTTC,CAISESTGYEQYF